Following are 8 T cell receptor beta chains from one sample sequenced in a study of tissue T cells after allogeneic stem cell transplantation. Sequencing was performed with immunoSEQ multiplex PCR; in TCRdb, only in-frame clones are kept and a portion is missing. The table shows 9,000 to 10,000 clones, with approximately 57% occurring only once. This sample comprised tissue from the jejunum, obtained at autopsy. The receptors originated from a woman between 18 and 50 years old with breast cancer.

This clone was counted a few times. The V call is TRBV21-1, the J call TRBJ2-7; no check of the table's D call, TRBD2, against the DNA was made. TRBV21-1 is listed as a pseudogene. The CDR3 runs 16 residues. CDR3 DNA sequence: TGTGCCAGCAGCAAAATTTGTCGGGGGGCTCACGACGAGCAGTACTTC. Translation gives CASSKICRGAHDEQYF.

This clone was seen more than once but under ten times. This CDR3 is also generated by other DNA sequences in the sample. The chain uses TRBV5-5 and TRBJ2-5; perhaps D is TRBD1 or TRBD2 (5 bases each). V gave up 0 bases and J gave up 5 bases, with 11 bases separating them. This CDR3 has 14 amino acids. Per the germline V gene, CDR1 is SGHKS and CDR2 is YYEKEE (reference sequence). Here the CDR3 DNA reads TGTGCCAGCAGCTTGGTTGGGACGAGGGAGACCCAGTACTTC. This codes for CASSLVGTRETQYF.

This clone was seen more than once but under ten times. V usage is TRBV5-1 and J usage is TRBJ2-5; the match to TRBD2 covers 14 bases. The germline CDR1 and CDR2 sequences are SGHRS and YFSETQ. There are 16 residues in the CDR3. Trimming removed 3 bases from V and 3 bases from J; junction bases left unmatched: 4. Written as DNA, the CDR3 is TGCGCCAGCAGCTGGCGGGGACTAGCGGGGGAAGAGACCCAGTACTTC. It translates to CASSWRGLAGEETQYF.

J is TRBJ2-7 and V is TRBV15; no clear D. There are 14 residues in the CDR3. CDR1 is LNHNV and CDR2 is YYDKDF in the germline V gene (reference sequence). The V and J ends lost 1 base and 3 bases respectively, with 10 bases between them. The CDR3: CATSRASVGYEQYF. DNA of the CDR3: TGTGCCACCAGCAGAGCGTCCGTGGGCTACGAGCAGTACTTC.

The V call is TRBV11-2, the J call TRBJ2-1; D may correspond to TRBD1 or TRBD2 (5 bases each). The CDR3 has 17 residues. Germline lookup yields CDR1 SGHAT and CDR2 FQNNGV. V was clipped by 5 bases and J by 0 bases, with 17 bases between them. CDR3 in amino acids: CASSLFYGTSSYNEQFF. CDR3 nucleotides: TGTGCCAGCAGCCTTTTTTACGGGACGAGCTCCTACAATGAGCAGTTCTTC.

The CDR3 DNA reads as TGTGCCACCAGCAGAGATATTAGCACAGATACGCAGTATTTT. Encoded protein: CATSRDISTDTQYF. The chain combines TRBV15 with TRBJ2-3; D gene ambiguous. The CDR3 runs to 14 residues. Trimming removed 0 bases at V and 0 bases at J, with 4 bases between. The germline V gene encodes CDR1 LNHNV and CDR2 YYDKDF (reference sequence).

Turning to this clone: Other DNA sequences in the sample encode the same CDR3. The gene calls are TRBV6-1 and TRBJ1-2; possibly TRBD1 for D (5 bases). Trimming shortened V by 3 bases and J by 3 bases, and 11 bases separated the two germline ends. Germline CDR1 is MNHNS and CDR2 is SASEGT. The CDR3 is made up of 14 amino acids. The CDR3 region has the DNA TGTGCCAGCAGTGACCCAGGGACTGACTATGGCTACACCTTC. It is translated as CASSDPGTDYGYTF.

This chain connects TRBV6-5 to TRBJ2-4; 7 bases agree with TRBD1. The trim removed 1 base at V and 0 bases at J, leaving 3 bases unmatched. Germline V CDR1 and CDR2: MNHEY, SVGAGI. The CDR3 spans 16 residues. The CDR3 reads CASSYWDSEAKNIQYF. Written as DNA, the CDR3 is TGTGCCAGCAGTTACTGGGACAGCGAAGCCAAAAACATTCAGTACTTC.